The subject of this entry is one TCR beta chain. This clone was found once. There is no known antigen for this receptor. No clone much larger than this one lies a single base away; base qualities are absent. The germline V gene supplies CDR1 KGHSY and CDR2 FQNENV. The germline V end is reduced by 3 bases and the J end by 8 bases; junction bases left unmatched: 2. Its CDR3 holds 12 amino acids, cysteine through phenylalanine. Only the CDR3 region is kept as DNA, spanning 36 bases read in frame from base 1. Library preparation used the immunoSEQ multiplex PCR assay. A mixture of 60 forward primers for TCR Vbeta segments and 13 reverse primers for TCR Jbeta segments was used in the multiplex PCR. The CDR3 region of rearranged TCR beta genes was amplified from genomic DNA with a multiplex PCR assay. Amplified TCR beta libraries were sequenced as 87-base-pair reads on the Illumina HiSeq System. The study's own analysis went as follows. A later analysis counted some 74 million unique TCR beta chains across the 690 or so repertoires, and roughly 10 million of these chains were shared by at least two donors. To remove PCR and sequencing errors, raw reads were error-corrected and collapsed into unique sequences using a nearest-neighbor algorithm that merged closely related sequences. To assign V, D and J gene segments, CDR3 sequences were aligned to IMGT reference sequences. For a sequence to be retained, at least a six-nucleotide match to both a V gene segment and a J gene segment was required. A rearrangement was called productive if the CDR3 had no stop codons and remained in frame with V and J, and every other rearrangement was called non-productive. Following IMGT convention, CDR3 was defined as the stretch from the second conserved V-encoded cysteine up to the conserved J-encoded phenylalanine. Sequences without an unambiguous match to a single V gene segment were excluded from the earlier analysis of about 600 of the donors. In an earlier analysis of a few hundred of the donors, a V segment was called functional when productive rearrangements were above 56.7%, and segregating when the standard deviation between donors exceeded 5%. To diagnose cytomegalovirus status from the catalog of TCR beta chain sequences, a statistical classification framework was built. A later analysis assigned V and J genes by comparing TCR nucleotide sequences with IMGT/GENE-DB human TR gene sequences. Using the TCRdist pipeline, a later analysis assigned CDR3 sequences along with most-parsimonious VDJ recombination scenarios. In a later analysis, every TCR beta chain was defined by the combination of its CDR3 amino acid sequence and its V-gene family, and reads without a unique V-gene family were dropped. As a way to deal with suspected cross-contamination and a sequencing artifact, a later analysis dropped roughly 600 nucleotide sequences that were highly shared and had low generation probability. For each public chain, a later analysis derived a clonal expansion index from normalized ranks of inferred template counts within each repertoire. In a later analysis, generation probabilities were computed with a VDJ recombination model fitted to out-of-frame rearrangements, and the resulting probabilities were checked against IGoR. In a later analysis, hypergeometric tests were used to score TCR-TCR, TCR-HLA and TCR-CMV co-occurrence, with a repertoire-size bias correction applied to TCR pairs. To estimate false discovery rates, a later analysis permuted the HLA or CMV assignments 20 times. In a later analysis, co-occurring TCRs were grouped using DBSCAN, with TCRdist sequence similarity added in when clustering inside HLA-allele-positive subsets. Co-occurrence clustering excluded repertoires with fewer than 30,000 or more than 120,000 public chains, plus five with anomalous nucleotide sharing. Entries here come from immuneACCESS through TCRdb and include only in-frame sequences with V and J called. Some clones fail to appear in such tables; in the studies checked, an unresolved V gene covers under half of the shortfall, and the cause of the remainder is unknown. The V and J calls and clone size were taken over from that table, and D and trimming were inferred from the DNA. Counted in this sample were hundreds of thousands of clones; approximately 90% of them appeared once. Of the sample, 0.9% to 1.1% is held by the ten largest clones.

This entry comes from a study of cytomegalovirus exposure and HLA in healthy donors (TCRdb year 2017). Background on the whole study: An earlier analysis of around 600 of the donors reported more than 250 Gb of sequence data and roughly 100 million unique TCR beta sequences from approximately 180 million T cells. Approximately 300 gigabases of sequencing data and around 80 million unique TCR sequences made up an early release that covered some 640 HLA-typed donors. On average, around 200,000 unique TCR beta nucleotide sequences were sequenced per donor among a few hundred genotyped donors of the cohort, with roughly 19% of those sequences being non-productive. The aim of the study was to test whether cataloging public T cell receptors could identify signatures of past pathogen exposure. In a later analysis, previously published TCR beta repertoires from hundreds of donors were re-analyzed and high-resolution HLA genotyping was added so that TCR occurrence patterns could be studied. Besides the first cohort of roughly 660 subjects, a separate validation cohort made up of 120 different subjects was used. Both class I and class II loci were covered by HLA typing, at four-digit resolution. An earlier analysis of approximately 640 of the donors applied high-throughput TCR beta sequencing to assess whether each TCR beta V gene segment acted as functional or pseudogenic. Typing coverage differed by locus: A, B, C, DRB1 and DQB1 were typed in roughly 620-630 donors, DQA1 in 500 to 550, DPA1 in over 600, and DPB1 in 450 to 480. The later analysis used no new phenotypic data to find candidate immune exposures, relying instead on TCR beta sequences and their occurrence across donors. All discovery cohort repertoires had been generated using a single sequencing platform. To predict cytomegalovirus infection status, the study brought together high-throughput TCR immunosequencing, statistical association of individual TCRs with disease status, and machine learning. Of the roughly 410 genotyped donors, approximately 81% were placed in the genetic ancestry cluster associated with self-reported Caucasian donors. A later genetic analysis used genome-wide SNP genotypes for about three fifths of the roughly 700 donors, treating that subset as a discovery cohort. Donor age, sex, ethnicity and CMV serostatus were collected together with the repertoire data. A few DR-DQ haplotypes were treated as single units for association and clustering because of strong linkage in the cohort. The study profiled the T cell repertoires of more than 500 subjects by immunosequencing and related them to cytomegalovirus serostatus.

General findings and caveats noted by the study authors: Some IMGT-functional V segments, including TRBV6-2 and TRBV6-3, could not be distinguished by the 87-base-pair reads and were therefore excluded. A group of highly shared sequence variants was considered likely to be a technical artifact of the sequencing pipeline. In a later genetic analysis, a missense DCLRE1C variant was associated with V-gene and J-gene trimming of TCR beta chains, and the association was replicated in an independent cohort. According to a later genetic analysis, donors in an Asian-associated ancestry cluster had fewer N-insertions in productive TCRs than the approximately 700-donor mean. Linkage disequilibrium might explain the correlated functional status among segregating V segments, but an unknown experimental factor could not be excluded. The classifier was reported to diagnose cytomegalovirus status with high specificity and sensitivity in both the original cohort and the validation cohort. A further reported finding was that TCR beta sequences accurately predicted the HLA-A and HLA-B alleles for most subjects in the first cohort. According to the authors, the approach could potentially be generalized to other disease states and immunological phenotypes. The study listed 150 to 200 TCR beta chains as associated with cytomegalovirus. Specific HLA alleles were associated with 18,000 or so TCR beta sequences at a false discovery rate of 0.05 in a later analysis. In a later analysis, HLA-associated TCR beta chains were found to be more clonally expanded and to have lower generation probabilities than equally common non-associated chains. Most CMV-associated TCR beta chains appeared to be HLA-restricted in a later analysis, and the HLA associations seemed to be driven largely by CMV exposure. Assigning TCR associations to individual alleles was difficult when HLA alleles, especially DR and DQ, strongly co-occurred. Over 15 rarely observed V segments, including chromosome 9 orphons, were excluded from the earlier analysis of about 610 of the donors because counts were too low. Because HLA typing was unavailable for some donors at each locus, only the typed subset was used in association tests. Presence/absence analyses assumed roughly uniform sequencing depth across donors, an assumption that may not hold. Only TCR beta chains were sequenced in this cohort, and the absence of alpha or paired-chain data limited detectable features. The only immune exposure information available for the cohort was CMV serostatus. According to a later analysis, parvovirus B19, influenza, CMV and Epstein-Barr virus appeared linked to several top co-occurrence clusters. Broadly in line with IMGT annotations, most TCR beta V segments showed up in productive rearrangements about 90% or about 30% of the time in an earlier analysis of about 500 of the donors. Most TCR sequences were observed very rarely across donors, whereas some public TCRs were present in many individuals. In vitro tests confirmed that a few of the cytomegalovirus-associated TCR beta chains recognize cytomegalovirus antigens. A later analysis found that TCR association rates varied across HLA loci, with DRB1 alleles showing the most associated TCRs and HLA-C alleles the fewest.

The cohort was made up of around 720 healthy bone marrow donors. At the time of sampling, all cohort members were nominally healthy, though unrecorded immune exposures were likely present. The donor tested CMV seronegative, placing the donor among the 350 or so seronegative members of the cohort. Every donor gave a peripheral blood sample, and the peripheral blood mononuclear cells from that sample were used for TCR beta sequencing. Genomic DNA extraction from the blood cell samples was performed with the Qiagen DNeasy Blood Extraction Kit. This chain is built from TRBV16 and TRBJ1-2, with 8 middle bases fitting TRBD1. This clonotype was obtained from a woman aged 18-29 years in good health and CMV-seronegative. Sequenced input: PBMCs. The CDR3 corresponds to CASSQGQEGYTF. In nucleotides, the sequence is TGTGCCAGCAGCCAGGGACAGGAAGGCTACACCTTC.